Each of the 28 T cell receptor beta chains below was sequenced from the same sample in a study of T-cell memory formation after mild COVID-19. Each CDR3 protein gets one entry after TCRdb re-called the 5' RACE reads with MiXCR. The sample consists of about 150,000 distinct CDR3 sequences, approximately 26% of them appearing once. Sequences were obtained from PBMCs or a T cell subset sorted from them (not recorded which). The receptors derive from an adult woman who had mild COVID-19 (a few samples of this study predate the infection). Cell type and time point are not known.

The rearrangement uses TRBV4-1 and TRBJ2-1, with D hard to call. V was cut by 0 bases and J by 10 bases, with 13 bases left in between. The germline CDR1 and CDR2 sequences are MGHRA and YSYEKL. The length of the CDR3 is 14 residues. The CDR3 is CASSQDPRAGEQFF. For the CDR3, the DNA is TGCGCCAGCAGCCAAGATCCCCGGGCAGGAGAGCAGTTCTTC.

This chain joins TRBV7-9 and TRBJ1-2; 9 nucleotides agree with TRBD1. The V segment lost 0 bases and the J segment 7 bases; nucleotides outside the gene matches: 6. The length of the CDR3 is 15 residues. Germline V gene lookup returns CDR1 SEHNR and CDR2 FQNEAQ (reference sequence). CDR3 sequence reads: CASSLAGQGKGGYTF. Written as DNA, the CDR3 is TGTGCCAGCAGCTTAGCCGGACAGGGGAAAGGTGGCTACACCTTC.

The chain recombines TRBV12-3 or TRBV12-4 with TRBJ1-5, with D perhaps TRBD1 (5 bases). The CDR3 spans 14 residues. Trimming took 6 bases from V and 10 from J, leaving 19 bases between them. The CDR3: CASSTGTSLAPQHF. The DNA of the CDR3 is TGTGCCAGCAGCACCGGGACCTCACTCGCCCCCCAGCATTTT.

This clonotype was recorded a few times. The chain joins TRBV24-1 to TRBJ2-5; D is unresolved. CDR1 and CDR2 (germline): KGHDR, SFDVKD. This CDR3 region has 12 residues. V gave up 1 base and J gave up 5 bases, with 4 bases separating them. The CDR3 region has the DNA TGTGCCACCAGTGATTTCCGGGAGACCCAGTACTTC. Translation: CATSDFRETQYF.

This chain uses TRBV10-2 with TRBJ1-5; unclear D gene. This CDR3 has 13 residues. The germline gives CDR1 WSHSY, CDR2 SAAADI. V lost 2 bases to trimming and J lost 7 bases, with 9 bases between them. CDR3 in DNA: TGCGCCAGCAGTGAGGCGGGAGGGCAGCCCCAGCATTTT. Translation: CASSEAGGQPQHF.

The chain has TRBV7-2 and TRBJ1-5; D possibly corresponds to TRBD1 (6 bases). Germline-derived CDR1 and CDR2 are SGHTA and FQGNSA. Trimming took off 0 bases at V and 9 bases at J, with 15 bases between the two ends. The CDR3 has 15 amino acids. CDR3 sequence: CASSLAPGHRAPQHF. The CDR3 nucleotides are TGTGCCAGCAGCTTAGCGCCGGGACATAGGGCGCCCCAGCATTTT.

This clonotype was seen a handful of times. This chain links TRBV5-1 with TRBJ2-7, with D possibly matching TRBD1 (5 bases). This CDR3 spans 14 amino acids. Germline V lookup: CDR1 SGHRS, CDR2 YFSETQ. The V and J ends lost 3 bases and 3 bases respectively, with 13 bases between them. The CDR3 reads CASSSFDSNYEQYF. CDR3 DNA: TGCGCCAGCAGCTCCTTCGACAGTAACTACGAGCAGTACTTC.

This clonotype was counted only a few times. This sequence joins TRBV11-2 and TRBJ2-3, with TRBD2 as a possible D gene (5 bases). Trimming pared 1 base from V and 0 bases from J, leaving 14 bases between. Germline lookup yields CDR1 SGHAT and CDR2 FQNNGV. The CDR3 spans 17 residues. The CDR3 DNA reads as TGTGCCAGCAGCTTAGGGTTCGTCGGGGTTAGCACAGATACGCAGTATTTT. Protein: CASSLGFVGVSTDTQYF.

This rearrangement joins TRBV7-9 to TRBJ2-7; TRBD2 matches at 14 bases. Germline loops: CDR1 SEHNR, CDR2 FQNEAQ (reference sequence). With V trimmed by 3 bases and J by 5 bases, 3 bases remained unmatched. This CDR3 has 15 residues. The CDR3 reads CASSFQGLAGDEQYF. The CDR3 DNA reads as TGTGCCAGCAGCTTCCAGGGACTAGCGGGGGACGAGCAGTACTTC.

The chain is built from TRBV5-1 and TRBJ2-1; 8 nucleotides match TRBD2. Per the germline V gene, CDR1 is SGHRS and CDR2 is YFSETQ. Trimming took 3 bases from V and 8 from J; bases not matched to a gene: 10. The CDR3 contains 15 residues. CDR3: CASSSGGGRSDEQFF. The CDR3 bases are TGCGCCAGCAGCTCAGGAGGCGGGAGGAGCGATGAGCAGTTCTTC.

In this sample, this clonotype turned up a few times. V and J are TRBV5-1 and TRBJ2-1; 7 bases are a match to TRBD1. The CDR3 loop spans 15 amino acids. In germline, CDR1 is SGHRS, CDR2 YFSETQ. Trimming at V came to 2 bases and at J to 3 bases, leaving 5 bases not matched to a gene. This chain's CDR3 is CASSLGDSLYNEQFF. CDR3 bases: TGCGCCAGCAGCTTAGGGGACAGCCTCTACAATGAGCAGTTCTTC.

V gene TRBV11-3 combines with J gene TRBJ2-2; D call uncertain. Trimming cost V 0 bases and J 3 bases, with 11 bases left between them. The germline CDR1 and CDR2 sequences are SGHNT and YENEEA. CDR3 size: 16 residues. CDR3 sequence (DNA): TGTGCCAGCAGCTTAGACGGAGAGGTCGACACCGGGGAGCTGTTTTTT. Translating it yields CASSLDGEVDTGELFF.

This chain links TRBV6-5 with TRBJ2-5; D gene unclear. Germline V gives CDR1 MNHEY, CDR2 SVGAGI. The V end was cut by 2 bases, the J end by 4 bases, with 11 bases between. This CDR3 is built from 14 residues. Here the CDR3 reads CASSYHQLGETQYF. CDR3 nucleotide sequence: TGTGCCAGCAGTTACCATCAACTCGGAGAGACCCAGTACTTC.

The chain employs TRBV4-2 and TRBJ2-7; 11 nucleotides match TRBD1. Germline lookup yields CDR1 LGHNA and CDR2 YNFKEQ. The CDR3 loop spans 16 amino acids. The trim removed 1 base at V and 3 bases at J, leaving 5 bases unmatched. CDR3 DNA sequence: TGTGCCAGCAGCCAAGGGTTGGGGACAGGGGGCTACGAGCAGTACTTC. Its translation is CASSQGLGTGGYEQYF.

This sequence joins TRBV5-6 and TRBJ2-3, with 11 bases that match TRBD1. J lost 7 bases, V lost 3 bases, and 7 bases had no gene match. This CDR3 contains 15 residues. Per the germline V gene, CDR1 is SGHDT and CDR2 is YYEEEE. The CDR3 here is CASSSDGTGGYTQYF. In DNA, the CDR3 is TGTGCCAGCAGCTCTGACGGGACAGGGGGATATACGCAGTATTTT.

The chain has TRBV4-1 and TRBJ2-1, with 12 bases identical to TRBD2. V was clipped by 4 bases and J by 7 bases; unmatched bases: 2. This CDR3 contains 14 residues. Germline assignment: CDR1 MGHRA and CDR2 YSYEKL. CDR3 nucleotides: TGCGCCAGCAGCCCTAGCGGGGGGGCTAATGAGCAGTTCTTC. As protein: CASSPSGGANEQFF.

The genes are TRBV4-3 and TRBJ2-7; 10 bases align to TRBD1. V gave up 0 bases and J gave up 1 base; unmatched junction bases: 3. This CDR3 contains 16 residues. Germline CDR1 reads LGHNA; CDR2 reads YSLEER. Written as DNA, the CDR3 is TGCGCCAGCAGCCAAGATGGGGACAGGGGTTCCTACGAGCAGTACTTC. It encodes CASSQDGDRGSYEQYF.

This clonotype has more than one count but fewer than ten. This rearrangement joins TRBV7-9 to TRBJ2-1, with 9 positions matching TRBD2. V was pared by 5 bases and J by 7 bases, with 12 bases of the junction left unmatched. Looked up from germline, CDR1 is SEHNR and CDR2 is FQNEAQ (reference sequence). There are 16 residues in the CDR3. CDR3 in amino acids: CASSRPAGGGLNEQFF. The CDR3 nucleotides read TGTGCCAGCAGCCGACCTGCGGGGGGGGGCTTAAATGAGCAGTTCTTC.

This clonotype was seen more than once but under ten times. V is TRBV15 and J is TRBJ2-1, with 10 bases matching TRBD2. V lost 0 bases and J lost 2; bases outside the gene matches: 1. CDR1 and CDR2 from the germline V gene are LNHNV and YYDKDF (reference sequence). This CDR3 is 16 amino acids long. For the CDR3, the DNA is TGTGCCACCAGCAGAGATAGCGGGGGGCCCTACAATGAGCAGTTCTTC. This gives the protein CATSRDSGGPYNEQFF.

The sample holds a few counts of this clonotype. The chain couples TRBV4-1 to TRBJ2-2; the D is unclear. The germline V gene encodes CDR1 MGHRA and CDR2 YSYEKL. The CDR3 loop spans 14 amino acids. V lost 4 bases and J 1 base, leaving 7 bases between the germline ends. CDR3 in amino acids: CASSPPRNTGELFF. The CDR3 DNA is TGCGCCAGCAGCCCCCCTCGGAACACCGGGGAGCTGTTTTTT.

The rearrangement uses TRBV4-3 and TRBJ2-7, with 10 nucleotides matching TRBD2. CDR1 LGHNA and CDR2 YSLEER come from the germline V gene. CDR3 size: 14 residues. The V and J ends lost 2 bases and 3 bases, in that order; junction bases with no gene match: 1. The CDR3 sequence is CASSQTSGIYEQYF. The DNA for the CDR3 is TGCGCCAGCAGCCAAACTAGCGGGATCTACGAGCAGTACTTC.

Notes on this clonotype: One end of the junction fails to match germline, which may point to a read error. The rearrangement uses TRBV12-3 or TRBV12-4 and TRBJ2-6; maybe TRBD1 (5 bases). The CDR3 covers 13 residues. The CDR3 reads CASSFPGATVLTF. The CDR3 region has the DNA TGTGCCAGCAGTTTCCCTGGGGCCACCGTCCTGACTTTC.

The chain combines TRBV15 with TRBJ1-1, with D perhaps TRBD1 (5 bases). This CDR3 has 15 residues. Trimming pared 5 bases from V and 7 bases from J, leaving 20 bases between. Germline CDR1 reads LNHNV; CDR2 reads YYDKDF (reference sequence). CDR3 protein: CATSLPEAGVIEAFF. The CDR3 nucleotides are TGTGCCACCAGCCTCCCTGAGGCGGGGGTTATTGAAGCTTTCTTT.

The rearrangement uses TRBV3-1 and TRBJ2-7; 7 bases are shared with TRBD1. This CDR3 contains 16 residues. After removal of 0 bases from V and 1 base from J, the junction contained 6 bases not matched to a gene. Germline V gene sequence: CDR1 LGHDT, CDR2 YNNKEL (reference sequence). The CDR3 nucleotides read TGTGCCAGCAGCCAAGATGTCGGGACAGCTTCCTACGAGCAGTACTTC. The encoded protein is CASSQDVGTASYEQYF.

This clonotype came up many times. The genes are TRBV29-1 and TRBJ2-2; D is possibly TRBD1 or TRBD2 (5 bases each). Germline CDR1 is SQVTM and CDR2 is ANQGSEA. The germline V and J ends were trimmed by 3 bases and 7 bases, with 15 bases remaining between them. This CDR3 contains 14 residues. The CDR3 here is CSVDWDGAGGELFF. The CDR3 DNA is TGCAGCGTTGATTGGGACGGTGCAGGCGGGGAGCTGTTTTTT.

This clonotype was detected only a few times. The rearrangement joins TRBV4-3 to TRBJ2-1; the D is unclear. The germline V gene has CDR1 LGHNA and CDR2 YSLEER. Trimming left V 1 base short and J 8 bases short, with 12 bases between. The CDR3 length is 14 residues. The CDR3 region is CASSQAGRSDEQFF. CDR3 bases: TGCGCCAGCAGCCAAGCCGGTAGGAGCGATGAGCAGTTCTTC.

This clonotype was picked up one time. This rearrangement joins TRBV7-8 to TRBJ2-1; TRBD2 matches at 15 bases. CDR1 and CDR2 from the germline V gene are SGHVS and FQNEAQ. This CDR3 contains 16 residues. Germline trimming cut 5 bases from V and 6 bases from J; bases unmatched to any gene: 5. CDR3 sequence (DNA): TGTGCCAGCAGCCCTTGGACTAGCGGGGGGGCCAATGAGCAGTTCTTC. It codes for CASSPWTSGGANEQFF.

The chain links TRBV5-6 to TRBJ1-2; the D gene is possibly TRBD1 (6 bases). V was cut by 0 bases and J by 3 bases, with 12 bases left in between. Germline V gene data show CDR1 as SGHDT and CDR2 as YYEEEE. This CDR3 is built from 15 residues. The CDR3 reads CASSLAGGAYYGYTF. The CDR3 DNA is TGTGCCAGCAGCTTGGCCGGGGGCGCCTACTATGGCTACACCTTC. The variable domain in full, with the rest retrieved from reference TRBV5-6 and TRBJ1-2, is DAGVTQSPTHLIKTRGQQVTLRCSPKSGHDTVSWYQQALGQGPQFIFQYYEEEERQRGNFPDRFSGHQFPNYSSELNVNALLLGDSALYLCASSLAGGAYYGYTFGSGTRLTVV.